This T cell receptor beta chain was identified in a study of cytomegalovirus exposure and HLA in healthy donors. Study outcomes and limitations: Reports indicate that TCR beta sequences accurately predicted the HLA-A and HLA-B alleles of most subjects.

The study ran its PCR with 60 Vbeta and 13 Jbeta primers. TCRdb's copy holds only in-frame clones and misses some; the assay was immunoSEQ multiplex PCR. The data hold about 140,000 clones, with around 79% observed a single time. Remarks on this clone: The antigen is unknown.

V was trimmed by 4 bases and J by 1 base, leaving 13 bases between them. This CDR3 region has 15 residues. CDR1 is MNHEY, CDR2 SMNVEV, per germline (reference sequence). The receptor was isolated from a woman between 50 and 59 years old in good health and CMV-seropositive. This chain joins TRBV27 and TRBJ1-1; possibly TRBD1 for D (5 bases). Sequencing was done on a sample of PBMCs. CDR3 region: CASSYVDRGNTEAFF. CDR3 coding DNA: TGTGCCAGCAGTTATGTCGACAGAGGGAACACTGAAGCTTTCTTT.